This passage covers 8 T cell receptor beta chains from one sample sequenced in a study of lung T cells in sarcoidosis with Löfgren's syndrome. Using its own MiXCR run on the reads, TCRdb lists one record per CDR3 protein. The repertoire consists of some 2,900 distinct CDR3 sequences, with about 28% occurring once and the leading ten covering 13%. Sequenced sample: CD4+ T cells from bronchoalveolar lavage. These receptors were taken from a human donor with sarcoidosis (Löfgren's syndrome or another form), or a control subject (not recorded which).

In regard to this clonotype: The junction does not match germline at one end; this may be a read error. The chain is built from TRBV6-5 and TRBJ2-1; D might be TRBD2 (5 bases). Germline lookup yields CDR1 MNHEY and CDR2 SVGAGI. This CDR3 is built from 15 residues. CDR3 amino acids: CASRYSRRVNNEQFF. The CDR3, as DNA: TGTGCCAGCAGATACTCGAGGCGGGTCAACAATGAGCAGTTCTTC.

There are a few counts of this clonotype. This rearrangement joins TRBV9 to TRBJ2-5, with a weak D call TRBD2 (6 bases). Trimming took 4 bases from V and 4 from J, leaving 17 bases between them. Per germline, CDR1 SGDLS and CDR2 YYNGEE. The CDR3 is 15 amino acids. The CDR3 DNA follows: TGTGCCAGCAGCCCAAATGTAGGTAGCGGAGAGACCCAGTACTTC. It specifies CASSPNVGSGETQYF.

By share, this clonotype ranks as medium-sized. V gene TRBV18 combines with J gene TRBJ1-5; no definite D call. Germline CDR1 is KGHSH and CDR2 is LQKENI. This CDR3 contains 14 residues. Deletions cut 5 bases from V and 6 bases from J, with 14 bases between. The CDR3 nucleotides are TGTGCCAGCTCAGCGGACTCCATCCCTCAGCCCCAGCATTTT. Protein product: CASSADSIPQPQHF.

This clonotype appeared many times. This sequence joins TRBV12-5 and TRBJ2-3; 13 bases map to TRBD2. This CDR3 has 16 residues. Germline V CDR1 and CDR2: LGHNT, FRNRAP. The J segment lost 2 bases and the V segment lost 6 bases, leaving 5 bases of the junction unmatched. CDR3 region: CASGLGLAGPTDTQYF. The CDR3 bases are TGTGCTAGTGGGCTGGGACTAGCGGGGCCCACAGATACGCAGTATTTT.

About this clonotype itself: Being one base from a much bigger clone, this may be a read error. This chain joins TRBV2 and TRBJ2-5, with D uncertain. The CDR3 is 14 residues long. Trimming shortened V by 4 bases and J by 4 bases, and 13 bases separated the two germline ends. The germline V gene encodes CDR1 SNHLY and CDR2 FYNNEI. The CDR3 coding sequence is TGTGCCAGCAGTGTAGTGTCAAGGAGAGAGACCCAGTACTTC. Protein product: CASSVVSRRETQYF.

This clonotype counts as large. This rearrangement joins TRBV6-2 or TRBV6-3 to TRBJ1-2; TRBD1 might be the D (6 bases). Germline V gene lookup returns CDR1 MNHEY and CDR2 SVGEGT. Trimming removed 4 bases at V and 6 bases at J, with 27 bases between. This CDR3 has 18 amino acids. The CDR3 protein is CASSSILISGWGHDGYTF. In DNA, the CDR3 is TGTGCCAGCAGTTCGATTCTTATCTCAGGCTGGGGACACGATGGCTACACCTTC.

This clonotype has ten or more counts. The chain has TRBV9 and TRBJ2-5, with 9 bases matching TRBD2. This CDR3 is built from 16 residues. The V gene end was trimmed by 0 bases and the J gene end by 0 bases; junction bases not matched to a gene: 3. CDR1 is SGDLS, CDR2 YYNGEE, per germline. The CDR3 DNA is TGTGCCAGCAGCGTAGGGGCGGGGGGGAACCAAGAGACCCAGTACTTC. It specifies CASSVGAGGNQETQYF. Variable domain in full (rest from reference TRBV9 and TRBJ2-5): DSGVTQTPKHLITATGQRVTLRCSPRSGDLSVYWYQQSLDQGLQFLIQYYNGEERAKGNILERFSAQQFPDLHSELNLSSLELGDSALYFCASSVGAGGNQETQYFGPGTRLLVL.

This clonotype showed up many times. A much larger clone differs by one base, so this may be a read error. The chain couples TRBV20-1 to TRBJ2-1; the match to TRBD1 covers 7 bases. Looked up from germline, CDR1 is DFQATT and CDR2 is SNEGSKA (reference sequence). This CDR3 has 12 amino acids. Trimming at V came to 5 bases and at J to 12 bases, leaving 10 bases not matched to a gene. For the CDR3, the DNA is TGCAGTGCTGGACAGGACGGTACTAGGCAGTTCTTC. Amino acid sequence: CSAGQDGTRQFF.